The 24 T cell receptor beta chains in this list originate from one sample, sequenced in a study of T cell repertoires in cytomegalovirus infection. From the reads, TCRdb called clonotypes with MiXCR, one entry per CDR3 protein. This sample has roughly 320,000 distinct CDR3 sequences, with roughly 9.5% found just once. The sequenced sample was PBMCs. All receptors derive from a human donor in good health (CMV status not recorded). Some clones in this sample may be carry-over from other donors' samples.

This clonotype was observed a few times. The chain carries TRBV7-2 and TRBJ2-3; 12 bases are a match to TRBD2. The germline CDR1 and CDR2 sequences are SGHTA and FQGNSA. This CDR3 region has 18 residues. With V trimmed by 5 bases and J by 6 bases, 15 bases remained unmatched. CDR3 residues: CASSTGDLSLAGGDTQYF. CDR3 in DNA: TGTGCCAGCAGCACGGGGGACTTAAGTCTAGCGGGAGGGGATACGCAGTATTTT.

This clonotype showed up many times. The chain couples TRBV7-2 to TRBJ1-6, with TRBD1 as a possible D gene (5 bases). The CDR3 runs 17 residues. Germline V CDR1 and CDR2: SGHTA, FQGNSA. V lost 1 base and J lost 4, with 14 bases in between. CDR3 nucleotide sequence: TGTGCCAGCAGCTTAGAGGGGCTCGGGCAGTATAATTCACCCCTCCACTTT. Residues: CASSLEGLGQYNSPLHF.

This clonotype was seen only a few times. The chain carries TRBV20-1 and TRBJ1-2, with D unclear. The CDR3 runs to 13 residues. V dropped 3 bases and J dropped 2 bases, with 10 bases sitting between them. Germline V lookup: CDR1 DFQATT, CDR2 SNEGSKA (reference sequence). CDR3 amino acids: CSASSPPNYGYTF. The DNA of the CDR3 is TGCAGTGCTAGTTCCCCGCCAAACTATGGCTACACCTTC.

The chain combines TRBV12-3 or TRBV12-4 with TRBJ1-1, with a weak D call TRBD1 (6 bases). V lost 3 bases and J lost 1, with 15 bases in between. This CDR3 has 16 amino acids. The CDR3 protein is CASSFGGARGNTEAFF. CDR3 in DNA: TGTGCCAGCAGTTTTGGGGGAGCCAGGGGGAACACTGAAGCTTTCTTT.

This clonotype has ten or more counts. This chain connects TRBV28 to TRBJ1-1; D is possibly TRBD1 (5 bases). CDR3 length: 14 residues. The ends were cut back, 6 bases at V and 4 bases at J, with 15 bases in the middle. Germline V gene sequence: CDR1 MDHEN, CDR2 SYDVKM. The CDR3: CASSPGPLSTEAFF. The CDR3 DNA is TGTGCCAGCAGCCCGGGGCCTTTGAGCACTGAAGCTTTCTTT.

This clonotype appeared many times. The V gene is TRBV7-8, the J gene TRBJ2-1; D is undetermined. CDR3 size: 14 residues. Trimming took 5 bases from V and 7 from J, leaving 15 bases between them. Germline CDR1 and CDR2: SGHVS and FQNEAQ. CDR3 coding DNA: TGTGCCAGCAGCGCTAGTGGGTGGGGTAATGAGCAGTTCTTC. This translates into CASSASGWGNEQFF. Together with reference TRBV7-8 and TRBJ2-1, the CDR3 gives the full variable domain: GAGVSQSPRYKVAKRGQDVALRCDPISGHVSLFWYQQALGQGPEFLTYFQNEAQLDKSGLPSDRFFAERPEGSVSTLKIQRTQQEDSAVYLCASSASGWGNEQFFGPGTRLTVL.

This clonotype appeared a few times. CDR3 coding DNA: TGTGCCAGCAGCCCAAGGCTAGCGGCCACCTACAATGAGCAGTTCTTC. Translation: CASSPRLAATYNEQFF. The rearrangement links TRBV11-2 to TRBJ2-1; 7 nucleotides align to TRBD2. This CDR3 has 16 amino acids. J gave up 2 bases and V 5 bases, and 9 bases lay outside the gene matches. CDR1 and CDR2 (germline): SGHAT, FQNNGV. Complete variable domain (other parts from reference TRBV11-2 and TRBJ2-1): EAGVAQSPRYKIIEKRQSVAFWCNPISGHATLYWYQQILGQGPKLLIQFQNNGVVDDSQLPKDRFSAERLKGVDSTLKIQPAKLEDSAVYLCASSPRLAATYNEQFFGPGTRLTVL.

This clonotype has a count of ten or more. The chain uses TRBV7-2 and TRBJ1-2, with 10 bases matching TRBD1. Looked up from germline, CDR1 is SGHTA and CDR2 is FQGNSA. The J segment lost 2 bases and the V segment lost 5 bases, leaving 14 bases of the junction unmatched. There are 18 residues in the CDR3. The CDR3 sequence: CASSPYRGTGAPNYGYTF. The CDR3 region has the DNA TGTGCCAGCAGCCCGTACCGCGGGACAGGGGCCCCGAACTATGGCTACACCTTC.

This clonotype has more than one count but fewer than ten. CDR3 bases: TGTGCCAGCAGCTTTCAGGGGTTGATGAACACTGAAGCTTTCTTT. Translating it yields CASSFQGLMNTEAFF. This sequence joins TRBV5-6 and TRBJ1-1; D might be TRBD1 (6 bases). Germline CDR1 is SGHDT and CDR2 is YYEEEE. The CDR3 consists of 15 residues. The V end lost 2 bases, the J end lost 0 bases, and 11 bases lay between the germline ends.

The V and J genes are TRBV4-1 and TRBJ2-7; D perhaps matches TRBD2 (5 bases). The ends were cut back, 1 base at V and 5 bases at J, with 15 bases in the middle. Germline-derived CDR1 and CDR2 are MGHRA and YSYEKL. The CDR3 consists of 15 residues. The CDR3 reads CASSQVAGDWDEQYF. CDR3 nucleotide sequence: TGCGCCAGCAGCCAAGTTGCGGGTGACTGGGACGAGCAGTACTTC.

This clonotype was recorded at least ten times. The rearrangement links TRBV7-2 to TRBJ1-2; TRBD1 matches at 7 bases. CDR3 length: 14 amino acids. The J segment lost 4 bases and the V segment lost 5 bases, leaving 7 bases of the junction unmatched. Per germline, CDR1 SGHTA and CDR2 FQGNSA. CDR3 sequence: CASSPGTDPYGYTF. Written as DNA, the CDR3 is TGTGCCAGCAGCCCAGGGACAGACCCCTATGGCTACACCTTC.

The chain couples TRBV12-3 or TRBV12-4 to TRBJ1-4; D remains ambiguous. V lost 2 bases and J lost 4, with 8 bases in between. The CDR3 totals 14 residues. The CDR3 is CASSLWALNEKLFF. CDR3 sequence (DNA): TGTGCCAGCAGTTTATGGGCCCTTAATGAAAAACTGTTTTTT.

This clonotype was seen ten or more times. The chain combines TRBV19 with TRBJ1-2, with TRBD1 matching 9 bases. CDR1 and CDR2 (germline): LNHDA, SQIVND (reference sequence). The CDR3 is 16 amino acids. Trimming removed 7 bases from V and 1 base from J; junction bases left unmatched: 10. The CDR3 spells CASIDRGSASNYGYTF. The DNA for the CDR3 is TGTGCCAGTATCGACAGGGGGAGCGCCAGTAACTATGGCTACACCTTC.

There are many counts of this clonotype. J is TRBJ2-7 and V is TRBV7-2, with 7 bases identical to TRBD2. V was clipped by 2 bases and J by 7 bases; unmatched bases: 14. The CDR3 length is 16 residues. From germline, CDR1 is SGHTA and CDR2 FQGNSA. The CDR3 DNA follows: TGTGCCAGCAGCTTAATTCGGGGGGTCTTGGGGGGTGAGCAGTACTTC. It is translated as CASSLIRGVLGGEQYF.

The table lists this clonotype with a few counts. The rearrangement links TRBV7-6 to TRBJ2-2, with D uncertain. The length of the CDR3 is 16 residues. The V gene's germline CDR1 is SGHVS and CDR2 FNYEAQ. The ends were cut back, 1 base at V and 0 bases at J, with 9 bases in the middle. The CDR3 here is CASSLVLSSNTGELFF. The CDR3 nucleotides are TGTGCCAGCAGCTTAGTACTGAGCTCGAACACCGGGGAGCTGTTTTTT. Drawing the rest from reference TRBV7-6 and TRBJ2-2, the complete variable domain is GAGVSQSPRYKVTKRGQDVALRCDPISGHVSLYWYRQALGQGPEFLTYFNYEAQQDKSGLPNDRFSAERPEGSISTLTIQRTEQRDSAMYRCASSLVLSSNTGELFFGEGSRLTVL.

This clonotype was seen at least ten times. The chain uses TRBV7-2 and TRBJ2-3, with D uncertain. CDR3 length: 14 residues. Trimming pared 5 bases from V and 0 bases from J, leaving 9 bases between. The germline CDR1 and CDR2 sequences are SGHTA and FQGNSA. CDR3 region: CASSLTVSTDTQYF. Written as DNA, the CDR3 is TGTGCCAGCAGCCTAACCGTCAGCACAGATACGCAGTATTTT.

This chain links TRBV9 with TRBJ1-2; D call uncertain. Germline V gene lookup returns CDR1 SGDLS and CDR2 YYNGEE. CDR3 length: 14 amino acids. V was trimmed by 0 bases and J by 0 bases, leaving 6 bases between them. The DNA for the CDR3 is TGTGCCAGCAGCGTAGCTAACTCTAACTATGGCTACACCTTC. It is translated as CASSVANSNYGYTF.

This chain uses TRBV7-2 with TRBJ2-5; 7 bases agree with TRBD2. CDR1 and CDR2 (germline): SGHTA, FQGNSA. The CDR3 has 16 amino acids. V was pared by 1 base and J by 3 bases, with 8 bases of the junction left unmatched. The CDR3 DNA follows: TGTGCCAGCAGCTTAGGGAGCGGGACCACCAAAGAGACCCAGTACTTC. The encoded protein is CASSLGSGTTKETQYF.

This sequence joins TRBV28 and TRBJ2-3; 7 bases are shared with TRBD2. The CDR3 totals 14 residues. The junction had 9 bases not matched to a gene; V was cut back by 6 bases and J by 6 bases. Germline V gives CDR1 MDHEN, CDR2 SYDVKM. CDR3 protein: CASRSGTFRDTQYF. The CDR3 bases are TGTGCCAGCAGGAGCGGGACCTTCCGGGATACGCAGTATTTT.

This clonotype was seen at least ten times. The rearrangement uses TRBV7-3 and TRBJ2-7; 9 bases map to TRBD2. The junction had 1 base not matched to a gene; V was cut back by 3 bases and J by 4 bases. The CDR3 is 13 amino acids. Germline values: CDR1 SGHTA, CDR2 FQGTGA. CDR3 in amino acids: CASSFAGGYEQYF. The DNA of the CDR3 is TGTGCCAGCAGCTTCGCGGGGGGGTACGAGCAGTACTTC.

At least ten counts were recorded for this clonotype. The chain uses TRBV29-1 and TRBJ2-7; 9 bases are shared with TRBD1. The CDR3 loop spans 11 amino acids. The V and J ends lost 6 bases and 5 bases, in that order; junction bases with no gene match: 2. Germline CDR1 SQVTM, CDR2 ANQGSEA. CDR3 protein: CSVTGGHEQYF. The CDR3 DNA is TGCAGCGTAACAGGGGGCCACGAGCAGTACTTC.

This clonotype came up a few times. The chain uses TRBV6-6 and TRBJ2-5; D not certain. The CDR3 covers 14 residues. Germline V gives CDR1 MNHNY, CDR2 SVGAGI (reference sequence). Trimming removed 3 bases at V and 1 base at J, with 9 bases between. CDR3 protein: CASSYSLLQETQYF. DNA of the CDR3: TGTGCCAGCAGTTATTCTCTTCTCCAAGAGACCCAGTACTTC.

This clonotype was counted many times. The chain is built from TRBV7-9 and TRBJ2-7; 10 bases map to TRBD1. The length of the CDR3 is 14 residues. J gave up 2 bases and V 7 bases, and 5 bases lay outside the gene matches. CDR1 and CDR2 (germline): SEHNR, FQNEAQ (reference sequence). CDR3 protein: CASITGTGAYEQYF. Here the CDR3 DNA reads TGTGCCAGCATCACCGGGACAGGGGCCTACGAGCAGTACTTC. The variable domain in full, completed from reference TRBV7-9 and TRBJ2-7, reads DTGVSQNPRHKITKRGQNVTFRCDPISEHNRLYWYRQTLGQGPEFLTYFQNEAQLEKSRLLSDRFSAERPKGSFSTLEIQRTEQGDSAMYLCASITGTGAYEQYFGPGTRLTVT.

This clonotype was recorded a few times. The chain joins TRBV6-1 to TRBJ2-4; no firm D call. This CDR3 is built from 15 residues. CDR1 is MNHNS and CDR2 is SASEGT in the germline V gene. V shed 6 bases and J shed 2 bases, with 14 bases lying between them. Here the CDR3 reads CASRDLGKSKNIQYF. In DNA form, the CDR3 reads TGTGCCAGCAGAGATTTGGGAAAGTCCAAAAACATTCAGTACTTC.